This T cell receptor beta chain was captured by sequencing in a study of blood T cell repertoires in COVID-19. Here immunoSEQ multiplex PCR was the method, and the copy in TCRdb shows in-frame clones only, minus some. The table has around 330,000 clones, 85% seen once; the top ten hold under 2%. Enrollees, 18 to 89 years old, lived in 24 US areas. Participants had their cohort set by participant-reported clinical history. The CDR3 extends over 15 amino acids. The germline gives CDR1 KGHDR, CDR2 SFDVKD. The ends lost 4 bases at V and 6 bases at J; junction bases unmatched: 8. The chain carries TRBV24-1 and TRBJ1-2; 9 nucleotides match TRBD1. Sequenced sample: PBMCs or T cells enriched from blood (not recorded which). The receptor comes from a woman in her twenties or thirties who had been exposed to COVID-19. CDR3 region: CATSDPSQGANGYTF. The CDR3 DNA is TGTGCCACCAGTGACCCCTCACAGGGGGCTAATGGCTACACCTTC.